One sample yielded the 21 T cell receptor beta chains listed below, sequenced in a study of identical twins. TCRdb re-analysed the 5' RACE reads in MiXCR, keeping a single row per CDR3 protein. The table has some 1,600,000 distinct CDR3 sequences, around a third seen once. The sequenced material came from cord blood. The receptors originated from a newborn girl in good health.

This chain uses TRBV6-1 with TRBJ1-6; D ambiguous. The CDR3 contains 14 residues. Trimming left V 6 bases short and J 7 bases short, with 13 bases between. CDR1 and CDR2 from the germline V gene are MNHNS and SASEGT. The CDR3 spells CASRNPDWNSPLHF. DNA for the CDR3: TGTGCCAGCAGGAACCCGGACTGGAATTCACCCCTCCACTTT.

This clonotype appeared a few times. The chain employs TRBV3-1 and TRBJ2-5; D possibly corresponds to TRBD2 (6 bases). Germline-derived CDR1 and CDR2 are LGHDT and YNNKEL (reference sequence). Between the trimmed V and J ends, which lost 0 bases and 3 bases, there was a span of 14 bases. This CDR3 region has 16 residues. The CDR3 loop reads CASSQDVLGGEETQYF. The DNA for the CDR3 is TGTGCCAGCAGCCAAGATGTCCTAGGAGGGGAAGAGACCCAGTACTTC.

The chain carries TRBV27 and TRBJ2-7; TRBD1 agrees at 7 bases. The CDR3 extends over 14 amino acids. The germline V gene has CDR1 MNHEY and CDR2 SMNVEV (reference sequence). J was trimmed by 3 bases and V by 2 bases; bases with no gene match: 4. The CDR3 sequence is CASSLSDRDYEQYF. The CDR3 DNA reads as TGTGCCAGCAGTTTAAGTGACAGGGACTACGAGCAGTACTTC.

This chain uses TRBV20-1 with TRBJ1-1; the D gene is possibly TRBD1 (6 bases). CDR1 is DFQATT, CDR2 SNEGSKA, per germline (reference sequence). Trimming left V 0 bases short and J 4 bases short, with 12 bases between. The CDR3 runs to 14 residues. The DNA of the CDR3 is TGCAGTGCTAGAGAATCACAGGGAATCACTGAAGCTTTCTTT. It translates to CSARESQGITEAFF.

The table lists this clonotype with a few counts. The CDR3 nucleotides are TGTGCCAGCAGTCGGACAGGGGAGATTGGTATGAGAACTGAAGCTTTCTTT. It codes for CASSRTGEIGMRTEAFF. The genes are TRBV27 and TRBJ1-1; 9 bases line up with TRBD1. The germline CDR1 and CDR2 sequences are MNHEY and SMNVEV (reference sequence). V trimming: 5 bases; J trimming: 5 bases; junction bases outside the gene matches: 15. The CDR3 runs to 17 residues.

The chain uses TRBV20-1 and TRBJ2-3; D not certain. V lost 3 bases to trimming and J lost 0 bases, with 10 bases between them. Germline V gene sequence: CDR1 DFQATT, CDR2 SNEGSKA (reference sequence). The CDR3 totals 14 residues. In DNA form, the CDR3 reads TGCAGTGCTAGGACTTTACTGAGCACAGATACGCAGTATTTT. It yields the protein CSARTLLSTDTQYF.

V is TRBV28 and J is TRBJ2-4, with TRBD1 matching 8 bases. The trim removed 6 bases at V and 16 bases at J, leaving 20 bases unmatched. The CDR3 has 15 residues. The germline V gene has CDR1 MDHEN and CDR2 SYDVKM. CDR3 loop: CASSKPGQGPYEQYF. CDR3 in DNA: TGTGCCAGCAGCAAGCCCGGACAGGGCCCCTACGAGCAATACTTC.

The chain has TRBV6-6 and TRBJ2-3; 10 positions match TRBD2. Germline V gives CDR1 MNHNY, CDR2 SVGAGI (reference sequence). The CDR3 is made up of 17 amino acids. J was trimmed by 4 bases and V by 0 bases; bases with no gene match: 7. The CDR3 DNA reads TGTGCCAGCAGTTACTCGCCTAGCGGGGGTTGGGCAGATACGCAGTATTTT. Translated, it gives CASSYSPSGGWADTQYF.

This clonotype was counted a few times. This sequence joins TRBV24-1 and TRBJ2-3; TRBD2 agrees at 12 bases. The CDR3 runs to 15 residues. The V gene end was trimmed by 7 bases and the J gene end by 3 bases; junction bases not matched to a gene: 4. Per the germline V gene, CDR1 is KGHDR and CDR2 is SFDVKD. The CDR3 sequence is CATSRTSGKTDTQYF. The DNA of the CDR3 is TGTGCCACCAGCAGGACTAGCGGGAAGACAGATACGCAGTATTTT.

The chain couples TRBV28 to TRBJ2-7; 7 bases map to TRBD2. V lost 3 bases and J lost 3; bases outside the gene matches: 14. Looked up from germline, CDR1 is MDHEN and CDR2 is SYDVKM. The CDR3 has 17 residues. The CDR3 sequence is CASSLKVRLAEDYEQYF. CDR3 in DNA: TGTGCCAGCAGTTTGAAAGTTAGGCTAGCGGAAGACTACGAGCAGTACTTC.

This clonotype was seen at least ten times. The chain employs TRBV6-6 and TRBJ1-1, with TRBD1 matching 8 bases. The germline gives CDR1 MNHNY, CDR2 SVGAGI (reference sequence). Unmatched junction bases numbered 0, after V lost 2 bases and J lost 1 base. This CDR3 has 14 amino acids. The CDR3 bases are TGTGCCAGCAGTTACGGGACAGGGAACACTGAAGCTTTCTTT. The encoded protein is CASSYGTGNTEAFF.

CDR3 nucleotide sequence: TGCGCCAGCGGCCCCCGGTGGGGGGTCGTAATTGGCACAGATACGCAGTATTTT. It encodes CASGPRWGVVIGTDTQYF. This chain joins TRBV10-2 and TRBJ2-3; a possible D gene is TRBD2 (6 bases). V gave up 8 bases and J gave up 1 base, with 25 bases separating them. The CDR3 is made up of 18 amino acids. CDR1 is WSHSY, CDR2 SAAADI, per germline.

The chain has TRBV20-1 and TRBJ1-1; D is undetermined. Germline assignment: CDR1 DFQATT and CDR2 SNEGSKA (reference sequence). This CDR3 region has 14 residues. Trimming removed 2 bases at V and 2 bases at J, with 12 bases between. The CDR3 coding sequence is TGCAGTGCTAGACCAAGGACCCTAAACACTGAAGCTTTCTTT. Its protein product is CSARPRTLNTEAFF.

The chain combines TRBV20-1 with TRBJ2-7, with 10 bases fitting TRBD2. V lost 6 bases to trimming and J lost 3 bases; unmatched junction nucleotides: 11. From germline, CDR1 is DFQATT and CDR2 SNEGSKA (reference sequence). The CDR3 covers 15 residues. CDR3 region: CSADDLAGGLYEQYF. DNA for the CDR3: TGCAGTGCCGACGACTTAGCGGGGGGTCTCTACGAGCAGTACTTC.

A remark on this clonotype: One end of the junction does not line up with germline, which may come from a read error. The chain has TRBV25-1 and TRBJ1-2; D is undetermined. Germline V gene lookup returns CDR1 MGHDK and CDR2 SYGVNS. This CDR3 spans 15 amino acids. In nucleotides, the CDR3 is TGTGCCGGCAGTGTTTCAGGCCTTGGTAACTATGGCTACACCTTC. Translation gives CAGSVSGLGNYGYTF.

This clonotype came up a few times. An end of the junction differs from the germline gene, which may be a read error. V and J are TRBV7-2 and TRBJ2-2, with D maybe TRBD2 (6 bases). From germline, CDR1 is SGHTA and CDR2 FQGNSA. This CDR3 spans 15 amino acids. As DNA, the CDR3 is TGTGCCAGCAGCTTAGCTGGGGGAATCGGCGGGGAGTTGTTTTTT. Translating gives CASSLAGGIGGELFF. The whole variable domain, filled in from reference TRBV7-2 and TRBJ2-2, reads GAGVSQSPSNKVTEKGKDVELRCDPISGHTALYWYRQSLGQGLEFLIYFQGNSAPDKSGLPSDRFSAERTGGSVSTLTIQRTQQEDSAVYLCASSLAGGIGGELFFGEGSRLTVL.

The rearrangement joins TRBV27 to TRBJ2-2; 12 nucleotides agree with TRBD2. V dropped 6 bases and J dropped 7; count of bases not matched to a gene: 9. The germline CDR1 and CDR2 sequences are MNHEY and SMNVEV (reference sequence). This CDR3 has 16 amino acids. This CDR3 reads CASRSLAGGPGGELFF. CDR3 sequence (DNA): TGTGCCAGCAGATCTCTAGCGGGAGGGCCTGGCGGGGAGCTGTTTTTT.

This clonotype was recorded a few times. This rearrangement joins TRBV10-3 to TRBJ1-4; possible D gene TRBD1, 6 bases. The germline V gene has CDR1 ENHRY and CDR2 SYGVKD. Trimming removed 6 bases from V and 7 bases from J, with 6 bases in between. The CDR3 extends over 11 amino acids. CDR3 sequence reads: CAIRQGEKLFF. CDR3 nucleotides: TGTGCCATCAGACAGGGTGAAAAACTGTTTTTT.

The J gene is TRBJ1-4, the V gene TRBV12-3 or TRBV12-4; 10 positions agree with TRBD1. J gave up 7 bases and V 3 bases, and 5 bases lay outside the gene matches. There are 15 residues in the CDR3. CDR3 nucleotide sequence: TGTGCCAGCAGTTTCCGCGGGACAGGGGTTGAAAAACTGTTTTTT. Its protein is CASSFRGTGVEKLFF.

The rearrangement links TRBV20-1 to TRBJ2-5, with TRBD2 matching 8 bases. The CDR3 totals 12 residues. Germline CDR1 DFQATT, CDR2 SNEGSKA (reference sequence). With 3 bases clipped from V and 11 bases from J, the junction kept 8 bases outside the gene matches. The CDR3 is CSASRREVVQYF. The CDR3 bases are TGCAGTGCTAGTAGGCGGGAGGTTGTGCAGTACTTC.

This clonotype has a count of ten or more. The chain has TRBV28 and TRBJ2-2; the D is unclear. V was shortened by 5 bases and J by 4 bases, with 5 bases between the two germline ends. The CDR3 is made up of 12 amino acids. Germline loops: CDR1 MDHEN, CDR2 SYDVKM. The CDR3 coding sequence is TGTGCCAGCAGTCAGTCCACCGGGGAGCTGTTTTTT. It is translated as CASSQSTGELFF. Together with reference TRBV28 and TRBJ2-2, the CDR3 gives the full variable domain: DVKVTQSSRYLVKRTGEKVFLECVQDMDHENMFWYRQDPGLGLRLIYFSYDVKMKEKGDIPEGYSVSREKKERFSLILESASTNQTSMYLCASSQSTGELFFGEGSRLTVL.